The text below deals with one T cell receptor (beta chain). Its antigen has not been determined. There are no base qualities to consult, and no much larger clone falls within one base. According to the germline V gene, CDR1 reads MDHEN and CDR2 reads SYDVKM. V is reduced by 5 bases and J by 4 bases, leaving a spacing of 18 bases between them. The CDR3 goes from the cysteine to the phenylalanine over 15 residues. Of the read, only the CDR3 DNA is kept; its 45 bases are in frame from base 1. According to the study, the label for this sample's time point signals: baseline before first vaccination. The treatment or condition label, as the study defines it: meningococcal conjugate vaccine given as trial control. Samples from vaccinated people were obtained from the UK trials COV001 and COV002, which included a single-blind randomized controlled phase 2/3 trial of AZD1222 (ChAdOx1 nCoV-19) in healthy adults. For TCRbeta chain sequencing, PBMC samples from trial participants were taken at day 0 and at day 28 after the second dose.

The sample originates from a study of T cell responses to AZD1222 COVID-19 vaccine (dated by TCRdb to the early 2020s). Study-wide context: TCR sequencing was performed for over 230 trial participants, of whom roughly 200 were given two doses of AZD1222 and 26 were given two doses of MenACWY control vaccine. Trial participants were enrolled into age subgroups of 18-55, 56-69 and 70-plus years, which contained about 150, 27 and 61 TCR-sequenced participants, respectively. What the authors observed across the whole study: Participants were mostly white British and included more females than males, and it was suggested by the authors that clonal diversity may have been underestimated. After two AZD1222 doses, spike-specific TCR breadth and depth were significantly higher than at day 0 and than in MenACWY recipients. Vaccine-associated CD4 TCRs spanned the whole spike protein, with dominant responses in regions 160-218 and 743-854. In the small 56-69-year group, the increase in depth fell short of significance, most likely because of low power. No day 14 peak-response samples were available, so repertoires were characterized only after the peak T cell response. Conclusions about previously exposed vaccinees are limited because only six or seven AZD1222 recipients were SARS-CoV-2 seropositive at baseline. Reportedly, close to half of the unique spike-specific TCRs recognized epitopes lying outside the regions that are mutated in the B.1.351 and B.1.1.7 variants.

The CDR3 regions of human TCRbeta chains were analyzed by immunosequencing. As for how the authors treated the data: Repertoire TCRs were matched against a reference library of SARS-CoV-2-specific TCRs generated with the MIRA antigen-specificity platform. Breadth meant the fraction of unique TCRs that were SARS-CoV-2-associated, whereas depth meant the fraction of total T cells that were SARS-CoV-2-associated. Using the MIRA data, every spike-specific TCR was mapped to the spike region that the TCR reacted to and assigned to either a CD4 or a CD8 class. Log10-transformed breadth and depth values were compared by one-way ANOVA with Sidak's multiple comparisons tests. Imported from immuneACCESS, the table was reduced by TCRdb to in-frame sequences with V and J called. These copies leave out some clones; in studies compared against another copy, an unresolved V gene accounts for under half, and the cause of the remainder is not known. The V and J calls and clone size are taken from that table; D and trimming were inferred from the DNA. The sample table lists some 150,000 clones, over 80% of them with a count of one. The top ten clones comprise around 2.8% of the sample.

The V and J segments used are TRBV28 and TRBJ2-7; the D region is possibly TRBD1 or TRBD2, each matching across 5 bases. Material: peripheral blood, obtained on day 0 of MenACWY control vaccination. The sequence came from an adult in good health. The CDR3 in this case is CASSPGGAGIYEQYF. DNA sequence: TGTGCCAGCAGTCCAGGTGGGGCCGGGATTTACGAGCAGTACTTC.